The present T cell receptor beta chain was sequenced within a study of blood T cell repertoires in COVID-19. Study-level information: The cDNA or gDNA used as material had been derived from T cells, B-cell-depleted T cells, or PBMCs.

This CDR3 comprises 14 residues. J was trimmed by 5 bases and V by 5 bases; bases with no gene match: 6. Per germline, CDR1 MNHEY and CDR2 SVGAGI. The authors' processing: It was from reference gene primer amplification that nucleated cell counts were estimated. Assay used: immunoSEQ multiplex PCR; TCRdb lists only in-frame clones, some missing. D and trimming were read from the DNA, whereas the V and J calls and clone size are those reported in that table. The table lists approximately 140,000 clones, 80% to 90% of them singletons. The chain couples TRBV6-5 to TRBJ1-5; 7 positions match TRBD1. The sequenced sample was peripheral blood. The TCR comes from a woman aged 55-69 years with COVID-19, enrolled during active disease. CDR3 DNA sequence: TGTGCCAGCAGTAGAGGGGGCGCGGATCAGCCCCAGCATTTT. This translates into CASSRGGADQPQHF.